Listed below are T cell receptor beta chains from one sample, sequenced in a study of blood T cell repertoires in COVID-19. Measured with immunoSEQ multiplex PCR; TCRdb has only the in-frame clones, and not every one. The data contain about 490,000 clones, around 85% of them singletons. The sample was peripheral blood. Receptor source: a human donor in a cohort sampled during active COVID-19. CDR3s include the opening cysteine and the closing phenylalanine or tryptophan. The D gene is left open where the match is weak. Size is stated for part of the rows, as once, few or many counts, or as a class when the clone is expanded.

clone size	V gene	J gene	D gene	CDR3 length	CDR3 protein	CDR3 DNA
NA	TRBV4-1	TRBJ2-7	NA	16	CASSQTIASPPYEQYF	TGCGCCAGCAGCCAAACAATTGCCTCCCCACCCTACGAGCAGTACTTC
NA	TRBV5-1	TRBJ1-4	NA	15	CASSPGETTNEKLFF	TGCGCCAGCAGCCCCGGGGAGACAACTAATGAAAAACTGTTTTTT
NA	TRBV30	TRBJ2-7	TRBD2	15	CACRLGLAGVYEQYF	TGTGCCTGCCGACTGGGACTAGCGGGAGTTTACGAGCAGTACTTC
NA	TRBV15	TRBJ2-2	TRBD2	14	CATSSSGSYGELFF	TGTGCCACCAGCAGCAGCGGGAGTTACGGGGAGCTGTTTTTT
NA	TRBV19	TRBJ1-2	NA	15	CASSTREGVISGYTF	TGTGCCAGTAGTACCCGGGAGGGAGTAATCTCTGGCTACACCTTC
NA	TRBV7-3	TRBJ2-3	TRBD2	15	CASSLSGVSTDTQYF	TGTGCCAGCAGCCTTAGCGGGGTTAGCACAGATACGCAGTATTTT
NA	TRBV7-3	TRBJ2-3	NA	14	CASSLYIFTDTQYF	TGTGCCAGCAGCTTATACATATTCACAGATACGCAGTATTTT
once	TRBV6-5	TRBJ2-1	NA	12	CASNRDSGEQFF	TGTGCCAGCAATCGGGACTCAGGTGAGCAGTTCTTC
few	TRBV18	TRBJ1-1	NA	15	CASSPRQWETTEAFF	TGTGCCAGCTCACCGCGACAGTGGGAAACGACTGAAGCTTTCTTT
NA	TRBV6-1	TRBJ1-5	NA	14	CASSEGQFNQPQHF	TGTGCCAGCAGTGAAGGTCAGTTCAATCAGCCCCAGCATTTT
NA	TRBV11-2	TRBJ2-2	NA	13	CASSLRETGELFF	TGTGCCAGCAGCCTGAGGGAGACCGGGGAGCTGTTTTTT
once	TRBV28	TRBJ1-4	TRBD1	17	CASSPGTGGFDNEKLFF	TGTGCCAGCAGCCCTGGGACAGGGGGCTTTGATAATGAAAAACTGTTTTTT
NA	TRBV7-3	TRBJ2-3	TRBD2	16	CASSSFSGTSTDTQYF	TGTGCCAGCAGCTCATTTAGCGGGACAAGCACAGATACGCAGTATTTT
few	TRBV27	TRBJ2-7	NA	15	CASSLSAPISYEQYF	TGTGCCAGCAGTTTATCGGCCCCCATCTCCTACGAGCAGTACTTC
NA	TRBV7-9	TRBJ2-5	NA	13	CASSLAAGETQYF	TGTGCCAGCAGCTTAGCGGCGGGGGAGACCCAGTACTTC
NA	TRBV9	TRBJ2-7	TRBD2	13	CASSFGLADEQYF	TGTGCCAGCAGCTTCGGACTAGCTGACGAGCAGTACTTC
NA	TRBV29-1	TRBJ1-2	TRBD1	13	CSAGQGLNYGYTF	TGCAGCGCCGGACAGGGCCTCAACTATGGCTACACCTTC
NA	TRBV12-5	TRBJ2-2	NA	14	CASGSSGGTGELFF	TGTGCTAGTGGTTCTTCAGGGGGGACCGGGGAGCTGTTTTTT
NA	TRBV7-3	TRBJ2-2	TRBD2	17	CASSLGGRGLGTGELFF	TGTGCCAGCAGCTTGGGCGGGAGGGGTTTGGGCACCGGGGAGCTGTTTTTT
once	TRBV7-3	TRBJ2-1	NA	16	CASSLFRGSSYNEQFF	TGTGCCAGCAGCCTTTTTCGAGGGAGCTCCTACAATGAGCAGTTCTTC
NA	TRBV6-5	TRBJ1-1	NA	12	CASSSEINEAFF	TGTGCCAGCAGTTCCGAGATAAATGAAGCTTTCTTT
NA	TRBV7-9	TRBJ2-5	NA	14	CASGQGGAVETQYF	TGTGCCAGCGGTCAAGGAGGGGCGGTGGAGACCCAGTACTTC
NA	TRBV3-1/TRBV3-2	TRBJ2-1	TRBD1	15	CASNLRGLGNNEQFF	TGTGCCAGCAACCTCAGGGGGCTAGGGAACAATGAGCAGTTCTTC
NA	TRBV18	TRBJ1-1	TRBD1	15	CASSYDGQGYTEAFF	TGTGCCAGCTCATACGACGGACAGGGTTACACTGAAGCTTTCTTT
NA	TRBV5-1	TRBJ2-3	TRBD1	14	CASSWDRLQGTQYF	TGCGCCAGCAGCTGGGACAGGCTACAAGGTACGCAGTATTTT
once	TRBV13	TRBJ2-7	NA	14	CASSLVAGWGWQYF	TGTGCCAGCAGCTTAGTAGCAGGGTGGGGCTGGCAGTACTTC
NA	TRBV5-1	TRBJ2-7	NA	14	CASSLGQAPYEQYF	TGCGCCAGCAGCTTGGGCCAAGCCCCCTACGAGCAGTACTTC
NA	TRBV4-2	TRBJ1-6	NA	13	CASSGGGLAPLHF	TGTGCCAGCAGCGGGGGGGGGTTGGCACCCCTCCACTTT
few	TRBV6-5	TRBJ2-1	TRBD2	15	CASSYSTSGRGGKFF	TGTGCCAGCAGTTACTCGACTAGCGGGAGGGGGGGTAAGTTCTTC
NA	TRBV5-1	TRBJ2-7	TRBD2	14	CASSLTAGVPEQYF	TGCGCCAGCAGCTTGACAGCGGGAGTCCCCGAGCAGTACTTC
NA	TRBV20-1	TRBJ1-1	NA	11	CSAPLDLEAFF	TGCAGTGCTCCCCTAGACTTGGAAGCTTTCTTT
once	TRBV7-8	TRBJ2-7	TRBD1	16	CASSYHRTGGSYEQYF	TGTGCCAGCAGCTATCATCGAACAGGGGGGTCCTACGAGCAGTACTTC
NA	TRBV5-1	TRBJ1-1	NA	16	CASSLGGGLGNTEAFF	TGCGCCAGCAGCTTGGGTGGGGGACTTGGGAACACTGAAGCTTTCTTT
NA	TRBV5-1	TRBJ1-1	NA	14	CASSLTGPVTEAFF	TGCGCCAGCAGCTTGACAGGGCCGGTCACTGAAGCTTTCTTT
NA	TRBV25-1	TRBJ2-1	TRBD2	16	CASSEAGGRSYNEQFF	TGTGCCAGCAGTGAAGCGGGGGGCCGATCCTACAATGAGCAGTTCTTC
NA	TRBV12-5	TRBJ2-1	TRBD2	15	CASGPLAGVSYEQFF	TGTGCTAGTGGCCCACTAGCGGGAGTTTCCTATGAGCAGTTCTTC
NA	TRBV19	TRBJ1-1	NA	18	CASSIPLAGAGENTEAFF	TGTGCCAGTAGTATACCCTTAGCGGGGGCAGGTGAGAACACTGAAGCTTTCTTT
NA	TRBV19	TRBJ1-1	NA	14	CASSIIDTVPEAFF	TGTGCCAGTAGTATTATCGATACAGTCCCTGAAGCTTTCTTT
NA	TRBV6-2/TRBV6-3	TRBJ1-1	NA	15	CASSYPSYSGTEAFF	TGTGCCAGCAGTTACCCTAGCTATAGCGGCACTGAAGCTTTCTTT
few	TRBV19	TRBJ2-1	NA	18	CASSIRRAGGRMWNEQFF	TGTGCCAGTAGTATAAGGAGAGCCGGGGGACGTATGTGGAATGAGCAGTTCTTC
NA	TRBV5-1	TRBJ1-2	NA	16	CASSLAVTGPNYGYTF	TGCGCCAGCAGCTTGGCCGTAACAGGGCCGAACTATGGCTACACCTTC
NA	TRBV12-3/TRBV12-4	TRBJ2-3	NA	13	CASNWGDTDTQYF	TGTGCCAGCAACTGGGGCGACACAGATACGCAGTATTTT
NA	TRBV7-3	TRBJ2-7	NA	14	CASSLGQEGLEQYF	TGTGCCAGCAGCTTAGGACAGGAGGGTCTCGAGCAGTACTTC
few	TRBV7-6	TRBJ2-1	TRBD2	17	CASSSGTSGWGYNEQFF	TGTGCCAGCAGCTCCGGGACTAGCGGTTGGGGTTACAATGAGCAGTTCTTC
NA	TRBV19	TRBJ2-1	TRBD1	16	CASSVTGGQTYNEQFF	TGTGCCAGTAGTGTTACAGGGGGGCAAACCTACAATGAGCAGTTCTTC
NA	TRBV18	TRBJ2-5	NA	16	CASSPPVRLVKETQYF	TGTGCCAGCTCACCACCTGTTCGACTGGTAAAAGAGACCCAGTACTTC
once	TRBV29-1	TRBJ1-4	TRBD1	15	CSVVGQGARGEKLFF	TGCAGCGTTGTGGGACAGGGGGCTCGTGGTGAAAAACTGTTTTTT
NA	TRBV19	TRBJ1-5	TRBD1	14	CASSSTGAFQPQHF	TGTGCCAGTAGTAGCACAGGGGCGTTTCAGCCCCAGCATTTT
NA	TRBV7-2	TRBJ2-1	NA	14	CASRDGISYNEQFF	TGTGCCAGCCGCGACGGGATCTCCTACAATGAGCAGTTCTTC
NA	TRBV4-2	TRBJ2-3	TRBD2	16	CASSQEALAGTDTQYF	TGTGCCAGCAGCCAAGAAGCCCTAGCGGGCACAGATACGCAGTATTTT
NA	TRBV7-2	TRBJ2-7	TRBD1	15	CASSVHRGTGYEQYF	TGTGCCAGCAGCGTCCACAGGGGAACGGGTTACGAGCAGTACTTC
once	TRBV6-2/TRBV6-3	TRBJ1-2	NA	14	CASSDAGEGYGYTF	TGTGCCAGCAGTGATGCAGGGGAAGGCTATGGCTACACCTTC
NA	TRBV5-6	TRBJ2-7	NA	14	CASSLAASIYEQYF	TGTGCCAGCAGCTTGGCCGCTAGCATCTACGAGCAGTACTTC
once	TRBV19	TRBJ1-5	TRBD1	15	CASSRQGVRNQPQHF	TGTGCCAGTAGTAGGCAGGGGGTCCGAAATCAGCCCCAGCATTTT
NA	TRBV18	TRBJ1-1	NA	14	CASSLGQPNTEAFF	TGTGCCAGCTCACTAGGACAGCCGAACACTGAAGCTTTCTTT
NA	TRBV14	TRBJ1-2	NA	13	CASSQVLRDGYTF	TGTGCCAGCAGCCAAGTTCTGAGGGATGGCTACACCTTC
few	TRBV5-1	TRBJ1-1	NA	14	CASSWGERDTEAFF	TGCGCCAGCAGCTGGGGTGAGAGGGACACTGAAGCTTTCTTT
NA	TRBV19	TRBJ1-2	TRBD1	15	CASSWTDRAPVGYTF	TGTGCCAGTAGCTGGACGGACAGGGCCCCGGTTGGGTACACCTTC
NA	TRBV4-2	TRBJ1-1	NA	17	CASSAEPAGVPNTEAFF	TGTGCCAGCAGCGCGGAGCCGGCAGGGGTACCGAACACTGAAGCTTTCTTT